This is a list of T cell receptor beta chains from one sample in a study of T cell responses to AZD1222 COVID-19 vaccine. Repertoires were generated with immunoSEQ multiplex PCR, while TCRdb's copy carries only in-frame clones and drops some. The sample lists about 48,000 clones, 70% to 90% occurring once. This sample comprised peripheral blood, obtained 28 days after the second AZD1222 dose. The receptor set was obtained from an adult who received the AZD1222 COVID-19 vaccine. The CDR3 runs from the conserved cysteine through the conserved F or W. A D gene is named only where the DNA matches it firmly. Clone size, where shown, is once, few, many, or a class for clones that have expanded.

D gene	J gene	V gene	clone size	CDR3 DNA	CDR3 protein
TRBD1	TRBJ2-6	TRBV5-6	once	TGTGCCAGCAGCTGGGCTGGGACAGAGACATTCCTGACTTTC	CASSWAGTETFLTF
.	TRBJ2-7	TRBV5-1	.	TGCGCCAGCAGCCCGGCCTCAGGGGCTATCTCCTACGAGCAGTACTTC	CASSPASGAISYEQYF
TRBD1	TRBJ1-2	TRBV20-1	.	TGCAGTGCTAGTCCCTTCACCGGCCAGACAGGGGTAGGGGGCTACACCTTC	CSASPFTGQTGVGGYTF
TRBD1	TRBJ2-5	TRBV5-4	.	TGTGCCAGCAGCTCGGGACAGGGGTCGTACCAAGAGACCCAGTACTTC	CASSSGQGSYQETQYF
.	TRBJ2-7	TRBV7-2	.	TGTGCCAGCAAACCGGAGGATATGCCCTACGAGCAGTACTTC	CASKPEDMPYEQYF
.	TRBJ1-1	TRBV7-9	.	TGTGCCAGCAGCTTATTGGGTGGTGAAGCTTTCTTT	CASSLLGGEAFF
.	TRBJ2-5	TRBV5-4	.	TGTGCCAGCAGCTTGGCCGGTACTTTTCTCCAAGAGACCCAGTACTTC	CASSLAGTFLQETQYF
.	TRBJ1-5	TRBV9	.	TGTGCCAGCAGCGACGGACGTGGGACCTCGGGGCCCCAGCATTTT	CASSDGRGTSGPQHF
.	TRBJ1-1	TRBV19	few	TGTGCCAGTAGGGCAGGGAGGGGTGAAGCTTTCTTT	CASRAGRGEAFF
TRBD2	TRBJ2-2	TRBV10-2	.	TGCGCCAGCAGTGAGATGGGACTAGCGGGAGGGCCGAACACCGGGGAGCTGTTTTTT	CASSEMGLAGGPNTGELFF
.	TRBJ1-1	TRBV4-2	once	TGTGCCAGCAGCCAAGATCTGTTTGGCTCTCAGGCTTTCTTT	CASSQDLFGSQAFF
TRBD2	TRBJ2-2	TRBV7-9	.	TGTGCCAGCAGCTTAGCGCTAGCGGGGTGGTCCGGGGAGCTGTTTTTT	CASSLALAGWSGELFF
.	TRBJ2-1	TRBV6-5	.	TGTGCCAGCAGTTACCGGTTGAGCTCCTACAATGAGCAGTTCTTC	CASSYRLSSYNEQFF
.	TRBJ1-1	TRBV15	.	TGTGCCACCAGCAGACCTGGGTTGGGCACTGAAGCTTTCTTT	CATSRPGLGTEAFF
TRBD1	TRBJ1-2	TRBV27	.	TGTGCCAGCAGTCCTAGACAGGGGTATGGCTACACCTTC	CASSPRQGYGYTF
TRBD2	TRBJ2-7	TRBV6-5	.	TGTGCCAGCAGTTACCTCCGCGGGGGGTACGAGCAGTACTTC	CASSYLRGGYEQYF
.	TRBJ2-3	TRBV12-5	.	TGTGCTAGTGCCTCGGAGGGGTTCCACACAGATACGCAGTATTTT	CASASEGFHTDTQYF
.	TRBJ1-2	TRBV4-1	.	TGCGCCAGCAGCCAAACGGACACAGAAGCTAACTATGGCTACACCTTC	CASSQTDTEANYGYTF
.	TRBJ2-7	TRBV6-1	.	TGTGCCAGCAGTGAGGATTACTCCTACGAGCAGTACTTC	CASSEDYSYEQYF
TRBD1	TRBJ2-1	TRBV4-1	.	TGCGCCAGCAGACCGCCCGGGACAGGGAACAATGAGCAGTTCTTC	CASRPPGTGNNEQFF
TRBD2	TRBJ2-5	TRBV19	.	TGTGCCAGTAGTCGCCGGGGAGCGGGGGGACAAGAGACCCAGTACTTC	CASSRRGAGGQETQYF
.	TRBJ2-7	TRBV6-2/TRBV6-3	.	TGTGCCAGCAGTAATCCGGGACCACTGGATGACGAGCAGTACTTC	CASSNPGPLDDEQYF
.	TRBJ2-5	TRBV5-1	.	TGCGCCAGCAGCTGGAAAGAGACCCAGTACTTC	CASSWKETQYF
TRBD1	TRBJ2-1	TRBV5-1	.	TGCGCCAGCAGCTTGGGCCCGGGACAGGACCTATACAATGAGCAGTTCTTC	CASSLGPGQDLYNEQFF
TRBD2	TRBJ2-1	TRBV6-5	.	TGTGCCAGCAGTTTCCGGACTAGCGGGGCCAATGAGCAGTTCTTC	CASSFRTSGANEQFF
TRBD1	TRBJ1-6	TRBV9	once	TGTGCCAGCCGGATGGGAGACAGGGCCGGATCACCCCTCCACTTT	CASRMGDRAGSPLHF
TRBD1	TRBJ1-1	TRBV27	few	TGTGCCAGCAGCCAAGGGACAGGCTTCACTGAAGCTTTCTTT	CASSQGTGFTEAFF
TRBD1	TRBJ1-2	TRBV6-6	.	TGTGCCAGTTACAGGGGCTATGGCTACACCTTC	CASYRGYGYTF
.	TRBJ1-2	TRBV5-1	.	TGCGCCAGCAGCTTGGATCCCTCTTCACCGTTCCGCGGCTACACCTTC	CASSLDPSSPFRGYTF
TRBD1	TRBJ1-5	TRBV19	few	TGTGCCAGTAGTACGACAGGGAGTCATCAGCCCCAGCATTTT	CASSTTGSHQPQHF
TRBD2	TRBJ2-1	TRBV2	.	TGTGCCAGCAGTGAATCCTGGGCTAGCGGGAGGAACTACAATGAGCAGTTCTTC	CASSESWASGRNYNEQFF
.	TRBJ1-4	TRBV6-5	.	TGTGCCAGCACCCCCGGGACCGATGAAAAACTGTTTTTT	CASTPGTDEKLFF
.	TRBJ2-5	TRBV4-2	once	TGTGCCAGCAGCCAAGGGGCGGGGGAGACCCAGTACTTC	CASSQGAGETQYF
.	TRBJ1-1	TRBV28	.	TGTGCCAGCAGTCCCACGGGGACTGAAGCTTTCTTT	CASSPTGTEAFF
TRBD2	TRBJ2-1	TRBV9	.	TGTGCCAGCGGACCTAGCGGGGCGCAATACAATGAGCAGTTCTTC	CASGPSGAQYNEQFF
TRBD1	TRBJ1-1	TRBV11-2	.	TGTGCCAGCAGCTTAGTATACAGGGGGGACACTGAAGCTTTCTTT	CASSLVYRGDTEAFF
.	TRBJ1-2	TRBV15	.	TGTGCCACCAGCAGAGGACAAGGCTATGGCTACACCTTC	CATSRGQGYGYTF
TRBD2	TRBJ2-3	TRBV19	.	TGTGCCAGTAGTGTGCCGGGACTAGCGGGACGCACAGATACGCAGTATTTT	CASSVPGLAGRTDTQYF
TRBD1	TRBJ1-1	TRBV5-4	.	TGTGCCAGCAGCTTGGGCGGCAGGGGGCCTGAAGCTTTCTTT	CASSLGGRGPEAFF
.	TRBJ1-1	TRBV20-1	.	TGCAGTGCTAGAGGGAGAACTGAAGCTTTCTTT	CSARGRTEAFF
.	TRBJ1-6	TRBV4-3	.	TGCGCCAGCAGCCAAGTTTTAACAGGGCCTAATTCACCCCTCCACTTT	CASSQVLTGPNSPLHF
.	TRBJ2-7	TRBV7-8	.	TGTGCCAGCAGCTCCAACAGGTTCTACGAGCAGTACTTC	CASSSNRFYEQYF
.	TRBJ1-4	TRBV13	.	TGTGCCAGCAGCTTGCAGGGACCAAATGAAAAACTGTTTTTT	CASSLQGPNEKLFF
TRBD2	TRBJ2-5	TRBV5-1	.	TGCGCCAGCAGCTTGAGGTCGACTAGCGGGTTCAGCCAAGAGACCCAGTACTTC	CASSLRSTSGFSQETQYF
.	TRBJ1-1	TRBV9	.	TGTGCCAGCAGCGTAAGTATGGGCGACACTGAAGCTTTCTTT	CASSVSMGDTEAFF
.	TRBJ1-5	TRBV15	.	TGTGCCACCAGCAGAGATTCCGGCCAGCCCCAGCATTTT	CATSRDSGQPQHF
.	TRBJ1-5	TRBV7-9	.	TGTGCCAGCAGTCGTGGGGCGGCCCATCAGCCCCAGCATTTT	CASSRGAAHQPQHF
TRBD2	TRBJ2-1	TRBV2	.	TGTGCCAGCAGGAGACTAGCGGGGACCCTCAATGAGCAGTTCTTC	CASRRLAGTLNEQFF
TRBD1	TRBJ2-7	TRBV7-9	few	TGTGCCAGCAGCCTGGGACAGACAAGCTCCTACGAGCAGTACTTC	CASSLGQTSSYEQYF
.	TRBJ1-1	TRBV5-1	.	TGCGCCAGCAGTATGATGCCAGGACCAAACACTGAAGCTTTCTTT	CASSMMPGPNTEAFF
TRBD1	TRBJ1-1	TRBV5-1	.	TGCGCCAGCAGCTTGGACAGGGGGGTCACTGAAGCTTTCTTT	CASSLDRGVTEAFF
TRBD2	TRBJ2-2	TRBV5-1	.	TGCGCCAGCAGAACCTCAGCGGGAGGTCCCACCGGGGAGCTGTTTTTT	CASRTSAGGPTGELFF
TRBD2	TRBJ2-7	TRBV7-8	few	TGTGCCAGCAGCTTATTAGGCGGGAGCTTATACGAGCAGTACTTC	CASSLLGGSLYEQYF
.	TRBJ2-5	TRBV9	.	TGTGCCAGCAGCCCCCCGACTGAACAAGAGACCCAGTACTTC	CASSPPTEQETQYF